The rows below give T cell receptor beta chains drawn from one sample of a study of CD8 T cells in ankylosing spondylitis. TCRdb passed the 5' RACE reads through MiXCR, listing each CDR3 protein once. The table shows about 220,000 distinct CDR3 sequences, with roughly 25% occurring only once. The sequenced material came from blood, either unsorted or a sorted T cell fraction (not recorded which). These receptors were collected from a male donor with ankylosing spondylitis or in good health (not recorded which). Each CDR3 is given with its conserved first and last residue. D genes are given only for firm matches. A row's size may be missing; if present it is once, few, many or a size class.

TRBJ2-2 - many TRBV10-3 TGTGCCATCAGTGGGGGGATGTTTAGAAGCCCCCTAGCTGGCGGGGAGCTGTTTTTT CAISGGMFRSPLAGGELFF
TRBJ2-3 - many TRBV5-1 TGCGCCAGCAGCCCCTCACTAGATGGTACGCAGTATTTT CASSPSLDGTQYF
TRBJ2-1 TRBD2 few TRBV18 TGTGCCAGCTCACTTTTGACTAGCGGGGAAAATGAGCAGTTCTTC CASSLLTSGENEQFF
TRBJ1-6 - many TRBV29-1 TGCAGCGTTGAAGTGGCGGATAATTCACCCCTCCACTTT CSVEVADNSPLHF
TRBJ1-5 TRBD1 - TRBV5-1 TGCGCCAGCAGCACCGGACAGGGGGAGCCCCAGCATTTT CASSTGQGEPQHF
TRBJ2-7 TRBD2 - TRBV12-3/TRBV12-4 TGTGCCAGCAGTTTAGGGACTAGCGGGGTCTGGGCCATCTACGAGCAGTACTTC CASSLGTSGVWAIYEQYF
TRBJ2-5 - - TRBV11-2 TGTGCCAGCAGCTTAGACAGGGGATGGTATGGGGACCAAGAGACCCAGTACTTC CASSLDRGWYGDQETQYF
TRBJ2-7 - - TRBV5-1 TGCGCCAGCAGCGATGGGACTCCGACGGGGGAGCAGTACTTC CASSDGTPTGEQYF
TRBJ2-1 - many TRBV12-5 TGTGCTAGTGGTTCGGGCAGGGAGGTCAATGAGCAGTTCTTC CASGSGREVNEQFF
TRBJ2-4 - many TRBV2 TGTGCCAGCAGTGTGAACCAGCAAAACATTCAGTACTTC CASSVNQQNIQYF
TRBJ1-3 - few TRBV19 TGTGCCAGTAGTATTGGATATGGTGGAAACACCATATATTTT CASSIGYGGNTIYF
TRBJ2-7 TRBD1 many TRBV6-5 TGTGCCAGCAGTTCGCCTCCAGGGGGTGGCGTCTACGAGCAGTACTTC CASSSPPGGGVYEQYF
TRBJ1-4 TRBD1 many TRBV9 TGTGCCAGCAGCGCCGGGACAGCCAAAAATGAAAAACTGTTTTTT CASSAGTAKNEKLFF
TRBJ2-3 - - TRBV2 TGTGCCAGCAGTGTCGGAGCGGATACGCAGTATTTT CASSVGADTQYF
TRBJ1-5 - many TRBV29-1 TGCAGCGTTGGGTGGGACACGAATAGCAATCAGCCCCAGCATTTT CSVGWDTNSNQPQHF
TRBJ2-3 - few TRBV20-1 TGCAGTGCTAGAGATAATCTAGCGGATACGCAGTATTTT CSARDNLADTQYF
TRBJ1-2 TRBD1 many TRBV6-1 TGTGCCAGCACCAAGGACAGGGGAGGGAACTATGGCTACACCTTC CASTKDRGGNYGYTF
TRBJ2-7 - - TRBV6-5 TGTGCCAGCAGTTTTAGCGATAGCTCCTACGAGCAGTACTTC CASSFSDSSYEQYF
TRBJ2-5 - few TRBV20-1 TGCAGTGCCGTGACGGAGCAAGAGACCCAGTACTTC CSAVTEQETQYF
TRBJ2-2 TRBD2 many TRBV20-1 TGCAGTGCTATAGGCGGGAGGGCCACCGGGGAGCTGTTTTTT CSAIGGRATGELFF
TRBJ2-1 TRBD2 many TRBV24-1 TGTGCCACCAGCTTAGGGGGACTAGCGGGAGGATTGGGGGGCAATGAGCAGTTCTTC CATSLGGLAGGLGGNEQFF
TRBJ2-3 - many TRBV12-3/TRBV12-4 TGTGCCAGCAGCCAACAGGGTCGGCGCACAGATACGCAGTATTTT CASSQQGRRTDTQYF
TRBJ2-7 - - TRBV6-5 TGTGCCAGCAGTTACCGGGGGCGAGGTGGCTACGAGCAGTACTTC CASSYRGRGGYEQYF
TRBJ1-1 - few TRBV29-1 TGCAGCGTTGGGGGGGGGGTGAACACTGAAGCTTTCTTT CSVGGGVNTEAFF
TRBJ1-3 - - TRBV20-1 TGCAGTGCTAGAGACCCAGCCTCTGGAAACACCATATATTTT CSARDPASGNTIYF
TRBJ2-7 - many TRBV5-1 TGCGCCAGCAGCTTGCGGGAGAGGACCGAGCAGTACTTC CASSLRERTEQYF
TRBJ2-5 - - TRBV12-3/TRBV12-4 TGTGCCAGCAGTTTAGCGGGAGGAAAGACCCAGTACTTC CASSLAGGKTQYF
TRBJ1-1 - many TRBV20-1 TGCAGTGCTAGAGCGGACAACTACGAAGCTTTCTTT CSARADNYEAFF
TRBJ1-1 - - TRBV20-1 TGCAGTGCCACTAGGGGGGGCGGGGGCACTGAAGCTTTCTTT CSATRGGGGTEAFF
TRBJ2-7 - many TRBV20-1 TGCAGTGTCATGCGGGACAGCGGGATTCGGGAGCAGTACTTC CSVMRDSGIREQYF
TRBJ2-5 TRBD2 - TRBV20-1 TGCAGTGCTAGGCGACTAGCGGGGGCACTCCGAGGGGAGACCCAGTACTTC CSARRLAGALRGETQYF
TRBJ2-2 - - TRBV20-1 TGCAGTGCTAGAGAAGCCCTAGGGACCGGGGAGCTGTTTTTT CSAREALGTGELFF
TRBJ1-1 - - TRBV5-6 TGTGCCAGCACCAGGGACCTGGTGAACACTGAAGCTTTCTTT CASTRDLVNTEAFF
TRBJ2-7 - - TRBV11-2 TGTGCCAGCAGCTTAGAATCCTCCGGGAAACATTACTACGAGCAGTACTTC CASSLESSGKHYYEQYF
TRBJ2-1 - few TRBV29-1 TGCAGCGTTGAAGACCAAGTTAATGAGCAGTTCTTC CSVEDQVNEQFF
TRBJ2-3 - many TRBV9 TGTGCCAGCAGCGTAGGGACTATAGCATCAGATACGCAGTATTTT CASSVGTIASDTQYF